This passage covers 20 T cell receptor beta chains from one sample sequenced in a study of cytomegalovirus exposure and HLA in healthy donors. This PCR relied on a set of 60 Vbeta primers and 13 Jbeta primers. This table comes from immunoSEQ multiplex PCR, and its TCRdb copy is limited to in-frame clones, with some not included. The repertoire has over 60,000 clones, 65% to 80% of them found once; the top ten carry around 11%. Sequencing used PBMCs. These receptor sequences come from a man between 65 and 79 years old in good health and CMV-seronegative.

The chain carries TRBV5-1 and TRBJ2-1, with 9 bases that match TRBD1. CDR3 length: 13 residues. V shed 3 bases, J shed 8 bases, and the junction held 3 bases outside the gene matches. Germline V gene sequence: CDR1 SGHRS, CDR2 YFSETQ. The CDR3 spells CASSWTGDHEQFF. DNA for the CDR3: TGCGCCAGCAGCTGGACAGGGGACCATGAGCAGTTCTTC.

The chain carries TRBV14 and TRBJ2-7; TRBD2 matches at 7 bases. The CDR3 length is 13 residues. The V gene's germline CDR1 is SGHDN and CDR2 FVKESK. The V gene end was trimmed by 2 bases and the J gene end by 6 bases; junction bases not matched to a gene: 4. The DNA of the CDR3 is TGTGCCAGCAGCCAAACGGGGGGAAGCGAGCAGTACTTC. Amino acids: CASSQTGGSEQYF.

V gene TRBV6-5 combines with J gene TRBJ1-1; 7 positions agree with TRBD1. J was trimmed by 8 bases and V by 6 bases; bases with no gene match: 9. Looked up from germline, CDR1 is MNHEY and CDR2 is SVGAGI. The CDR3 extends over 13 amino acids. CDR3 nucleotide sequence: TGTGCCAGCAGATCAAACAGGGGAAAGGAAGCTTTCTTT. Its protein product is CASRSNRGKEAFF.

In the case of this clone: The sample carries other DNA sequences with the same CDR3. V gene TRBV10-3 combines with J gene TRBJ1-5; TRBD1 might be the D (5 bases). This CDR3 is built from 13 residues. Trimming stripped 6 bases from V and 2 bases from J, with 8 bases between. Germline values: CDR1 ENHRY, CDR2 SYGVKD. This CDR3 reads CAIRGDRNQPQHF. For the CDR3, the DNA is TGTGCCATCAGAGGGGATCGCAATCAGCCCCAGCATTTT.

The rearrangement uses TRBV7-2 and TRBJ1-1; 9 bases map to TRBD1. Looked up from germline, CDR1 is SGHTA and CDR2 is FQGNSA. This CDR3 comprises 14 residues. Germline trimming cut 3 bases from V and 5 bases from J; bases unmatched to any gene: 4. The chain's CDR3 is CASSFGTGWTEAFF. The CDR3 DNA sequence: TGTGCCAGCAGCTTCGGGACAGGGTGGACTGAAGCTTTCTTT.

In this sample, this clone turned up once. The rearrangement links TRBV6-5 to TRBJ2-1; tentative D call: TRBD1 (5 bases). V was shortened by 6 bases and J by 7 bases, with 16 bases between the two germline ends. The germline gives CDR1 MNHEY, CDR2 SVGAGI. This CDR3 comprises 14 residues. DNA for the CDR3: TGTGCCAGCAGGTCGGCACAGGTGGGGAATGAGCAGTTCTTC. Its protein product is CASRSAQVGNEQFF.

The chain's CDR3 is CASMVTGSYNEQFF. The CDR3 region has the DNA TGTGCCAGCATGGTTACTGGCTCCTACAATGAGCAGTTCTTC. The V gene is TRBV5-4, the J gene TRBJ2-1; unclear D gene. Trimming left V 6 bases short and J 0 bases short, with 10 bases between. Germline V CDR1 and CDR2: SGHNT, YYREEE (reference sequence). CDR3 length: 14 residues.

Only one count was recorded for this clone. The chain joins TRBV5-4 to TRBJ1-6; 9 nucleotides line up with TRBD1. Unmatched junction bases numbered 7, after V lost 4 bases and J lost 5 bases. Looked up from germline, CDR1 is SGHNT and CDR2 is YYREEE (reference sequence). This CDR3 comprises 16 residues. CDR3 amino acids: CASSLGTGRNNSPLHF. The CDR3 DNA sequence: TGTGCCAGCAGCCTAGGGACAGGGCGCAATAATTCACCCCTCCACTTT.

The J gene is TRBJ1-3, the V gene TRBV4-1; 9 bases are a match to TRBD1. Germline lookup yields CDR1 MGHRA and CDR2 YSYEKL. The CDR3 loop spans 20 amino acids. The ends lost 2 bases at V and 4 bases at J; junction bases unmatched: 18. CDR3 DNA: TGCGCCAGCAGCCAATATTTCGGGACAGGGATCCTCCGTTCGGGAAACACCATATATTTT. Amino acid sequence: CASSQYFGTGILRSGNTIYF.

The V and J genes are TRBV21-1 and TRBJ2-7; TRBD2, the D gene given by the table, was not confirmed from the DNA. TRBV21-1 is labeled a pseudogene. This CDR3 has 15 amino acids. This CDR3 reads CASSQWASGGYEQYF. CDR3 DNA sequence: TGTGCCAGCAGCCAATGGGCTAGCGGGGGCTACGAGCAGTACTTC.

The chain joins TRBV19 to TRBJ1-1, with a tentative D call TRBD1 (6 bases). The CDR3 spans 15 residues. Germline CDR1 is LNHDA and CDR2 is SQIVND (reference sequence). Trimming stripped 7 bases from V and 5 bases from J, with 20 bases between. CDR3 sequence (DNA): TGTGCCAGTACCCCCCCCGGGGGGGGCCGGACTGAAGCTTTCTTT. The encoded protein is CASTPPGGGRTEAFF.

The rearrangement uses TRBV6-1 and TRBJ2-7; 9 nucleotides line up with TRBD1. The CDR3 spans 16 residues. Germline values: CDR1 MNHNS, CDR2 SASEGT. V trimming: 2 bases; J trimming: 0 bases; junction bases outside the gene matches: 5. The CDR3 DNA follows: TGTGCCAGCAGTGAACGAACAGGGGGCGCCTCCTACGAGCAGTACTTC. Translating it yields CASSERTGGASYEQYF.

This clone was detected only a few times. This rearrangement joins TRBV6-6 to TRBJ1-1; possibly TRBD1 for D (5 bases). The V gene's germline CDR1 is MNHNY and CDR2 SVGAGI (reference sequence). This CDR3 is 14 amino acids long. V lost 2 bases, J lost 0 bases, and 7 bases lay in between. The CDR3 DNA reads as TGTGCCAGCAGTTACGGGGGGTTGAACACTGAAGCTTTCTTT. It encodes CASSYGGLNTEAFF.

V is TRBV19 and J is TRBJ2-7; no firm D call. The germline V gene has CDR1 LNHDA and CDR2 SQIVND (reference sequence). The CDR3 length is 13 residues. The V end lost 3 bases, the J end lost 5 bases, and 11 bases lay between the germline ends. The CDR3 loop reads CASSMSRFDEQYF. CDR3 in DNA: TGTGCCAGTAGTATGTCACGGTTCGACGAGCAGTACTTC.

This clone has only a few counts. This chain links TRBV7-9 with TRBJ2-1; D perhaps matches TRBD1 (6 bases). Trimming cost V 5 bases and J 3 bases, with 17 bases left between them. The CDR3 spans 16 residues. Germline lookup yields CDR1 SEHNR and CDR2 FQNEAQ (reference sequence). The DNA of the CDR3 is TGTGCCAGCAGCAGCCTAGGGGGAGCCAACTACAATGAGCAGTTCTTC. Its translation is CASSSLGGANYNEQFF.

CDR3 protein: CASSVLRGTGDEKLFF. CDR3 DNA: TGTGCCAGTAGTGTTTTGCGCGGGACAGGAGATGAAAAACTGTTTTTT. The chain has TRBV19 and TRBJ1-4, with 8 bases fitting TRBD1. In germline, CDR1 is LNHDA, CDR2 SQIVND (reference sequence). This CDR3 has 16 amino acids. J lost 6 bases, V lost 5 bases, and 11 bases had no gene match.

The chain carries TRBV15 and TRBJ1-2; 8 bases are shared with TRBD1. The CDR3 sequence is 15 residues long. Per germline, CDR1 LNHNV and CDR2 YYDKDF (reference sequence). The V gene end was trimmed by 6 bases and the J gene end by 5 bases; junction bases not matched to a gene: 11. The CDR3 sequence is CATRNTAGGGYGYTF. CDR3 DNA sequence: TGTGCCACCAGGAATACGGCAGGGGGCGGGTATGGCTACACCTTC.

The chain uses TRBV19 and TRBJ1-2, with D tentatively TRBD1 (5 bases). Germline CDR1 and CDR2: LNHDA and SQIVND (reference sequence). The CDR3 spans 13 residues. V shed 4 bases and J shed 6 bases, with 12 bases lying between them. The CDR3 DNA sequence: TGTGCCAGTAGTACGTGGGGGGATCATGGCTACACCTTC. Protein sequence: CASSTWGDHGYTF. Together with reference TRBV19 and TRBJ1-2, the CDR3 gives the full variable domain: DGGITQSPKYLFRKEGQNVTLSCEQNLNHDAMYWYRQDPGQGLRLIYYSQIVNDFQKGDIAEGYSVSREKKESFPLTVTSAQKNPTAFYLCASSTWGDHGYTFGSGTRLTVV.

CDR3 coding DNA: TGTGCCAGCAGCCCCCGGAAGGGGGGGAGCTCCTACAATGAGCAGTTCTTC. This codes for CASSPRKGGSSYNEQFF. The rearrangement joins TRBV7-9 to TRBJ2-1; D perhaps matches TRBD2 (7 bases). Germline V gene lookup returns CDR1 SEHNR and CDR2 FQNEAQ (reference sequence). V lost 5 bases to trimming and J lost 0 bases, with 17 bases between them. CDR3 length: 17 amino acids.

The chain joins TRBV5-1 to TRBJ2-3; TRBD2 matches 7 bases. V shed 2 bases, J shed 5 bases, and the junction held 11 bases outside the gene matches. The CDR3 has 16 residues. Germline CDR1 reads SGHRS; CDR2 reads YFSETQ. In nucleotides, the CDR3 is TGCGCCAGCAGCTTACTAGCGCCACGCGAGGGAGATACGCAGTATTTT. Translated: CASSLLAPREGDTQYF.